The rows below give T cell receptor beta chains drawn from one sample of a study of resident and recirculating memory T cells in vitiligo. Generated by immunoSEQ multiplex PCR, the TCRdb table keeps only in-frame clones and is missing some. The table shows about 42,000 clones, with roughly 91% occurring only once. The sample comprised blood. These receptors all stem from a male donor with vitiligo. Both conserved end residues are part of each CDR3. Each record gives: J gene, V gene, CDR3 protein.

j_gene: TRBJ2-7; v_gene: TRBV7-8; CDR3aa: CASSLAGGLTGFEYF
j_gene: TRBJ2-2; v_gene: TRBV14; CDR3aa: CASSQGGGPTGELFF
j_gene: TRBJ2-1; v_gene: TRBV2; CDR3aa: CASMIQLQRGGEQFF
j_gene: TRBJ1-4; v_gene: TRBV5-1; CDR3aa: CASGTGTGHEKLFF
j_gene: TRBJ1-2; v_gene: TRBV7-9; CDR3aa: CASSLSGLQGDYGYTF
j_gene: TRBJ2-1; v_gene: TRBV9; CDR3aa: CASTATSGVNEQFF
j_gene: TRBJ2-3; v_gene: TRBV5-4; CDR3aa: CASSLFGVGGDTQYF
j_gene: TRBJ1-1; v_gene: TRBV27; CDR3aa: CASSHPTRDRTMNTEAFF
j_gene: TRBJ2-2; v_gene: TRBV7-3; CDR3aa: CASNLGGTGELFF
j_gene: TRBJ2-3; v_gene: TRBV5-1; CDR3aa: CASREEASTDTQYF
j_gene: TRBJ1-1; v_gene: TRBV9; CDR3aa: CASSLSDRPGNTEAFF
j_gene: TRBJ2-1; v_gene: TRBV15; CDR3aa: CATSRDIDEQFF
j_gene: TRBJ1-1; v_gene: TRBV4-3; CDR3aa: CASSQDTGHNTEAFF
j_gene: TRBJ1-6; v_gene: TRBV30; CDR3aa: CAWRSGLRDSPLHF
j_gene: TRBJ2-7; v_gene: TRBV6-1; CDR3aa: CASSRQSVVYEQYF
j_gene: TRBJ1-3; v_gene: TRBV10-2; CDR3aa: CASSTGQGGTIYF
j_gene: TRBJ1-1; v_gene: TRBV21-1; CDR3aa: CASSRGTGSPPLMNTEAFF
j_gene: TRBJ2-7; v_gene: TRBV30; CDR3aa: CAWRLRGSYEQYF
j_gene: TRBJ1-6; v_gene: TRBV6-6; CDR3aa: CASSLHSPLHF
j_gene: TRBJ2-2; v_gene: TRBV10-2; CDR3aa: CASSVSGTSGGARELFF
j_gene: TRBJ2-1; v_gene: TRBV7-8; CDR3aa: CASSLGRGGASSSYNEQFF
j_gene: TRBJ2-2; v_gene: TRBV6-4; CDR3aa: CASSPDRRVSGELFF
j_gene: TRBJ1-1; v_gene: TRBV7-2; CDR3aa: CASSEIGTGITEAFF
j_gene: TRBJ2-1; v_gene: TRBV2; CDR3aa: CASTVEPGNEQFF
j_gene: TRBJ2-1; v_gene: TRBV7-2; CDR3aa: CASSLPFLAGVGNEQFF
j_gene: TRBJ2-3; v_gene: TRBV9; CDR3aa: CASSVAPSGGVDTQYF
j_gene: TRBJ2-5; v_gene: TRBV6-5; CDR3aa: CASTSSGGLRYF
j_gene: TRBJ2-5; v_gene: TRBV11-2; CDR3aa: CASSLAGGQETQYF
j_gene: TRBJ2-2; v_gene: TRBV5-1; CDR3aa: CASSFDSTNGFRQRRKANTGELFF
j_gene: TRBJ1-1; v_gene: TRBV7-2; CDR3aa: CASSLNGRDTEAFF
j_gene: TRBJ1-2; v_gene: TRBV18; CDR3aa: CASSPPEFSYGYTF
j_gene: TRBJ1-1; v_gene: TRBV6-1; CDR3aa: CASGTGYWATEAFF
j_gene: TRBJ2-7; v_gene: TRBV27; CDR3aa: CASSPIPIELGREQYF
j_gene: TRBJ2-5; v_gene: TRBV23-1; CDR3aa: CASSQSGGLPGQGDQETQYF
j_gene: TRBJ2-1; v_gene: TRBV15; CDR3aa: CATSTYGQGNDEQFF
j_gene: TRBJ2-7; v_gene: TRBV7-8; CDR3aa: CASSLVEVGAYEQYF
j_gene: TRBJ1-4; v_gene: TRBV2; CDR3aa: CASRDIQGGEKLFF
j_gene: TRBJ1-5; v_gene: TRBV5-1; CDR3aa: CASSVGTGSNQPQHF
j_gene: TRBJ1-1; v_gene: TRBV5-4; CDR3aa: CASSTTGGNTEAFF
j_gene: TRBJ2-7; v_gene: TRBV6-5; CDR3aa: CASSNSGGSYEQYF
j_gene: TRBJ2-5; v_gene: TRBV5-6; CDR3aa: CASSLLGRGQETQYF
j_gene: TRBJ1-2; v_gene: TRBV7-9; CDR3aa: CASSWEGRGYTF
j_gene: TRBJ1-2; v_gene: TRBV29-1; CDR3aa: CSVGGGNLNGYTF
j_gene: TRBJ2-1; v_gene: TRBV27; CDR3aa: CASSYPRTGGLGDEQFF
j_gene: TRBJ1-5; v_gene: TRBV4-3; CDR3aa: CASSLRQGNQPQHF
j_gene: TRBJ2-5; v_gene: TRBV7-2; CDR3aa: CASSLTVGATSTQYF
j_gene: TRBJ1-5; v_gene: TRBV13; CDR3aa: CASSSKTGGVNQPQHF
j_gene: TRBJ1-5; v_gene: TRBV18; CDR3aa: CASSPGSDQPQHF
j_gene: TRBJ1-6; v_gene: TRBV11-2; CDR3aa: CASSLDHMGEGGIYNSPLHF
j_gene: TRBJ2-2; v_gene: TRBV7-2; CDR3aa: CASRQDLGGELFF
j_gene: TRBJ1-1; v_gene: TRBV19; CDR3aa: CASSSTAMNTEAFF
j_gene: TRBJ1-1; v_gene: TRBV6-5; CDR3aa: CASSPWTGLNTEAFF
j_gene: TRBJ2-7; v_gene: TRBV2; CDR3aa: CASSQKGGTGVYEQYF
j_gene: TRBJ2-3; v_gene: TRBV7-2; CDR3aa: CASSLVAGGGDTQYF
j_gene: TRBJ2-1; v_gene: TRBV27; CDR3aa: CASSLAGPGSYNEQFF